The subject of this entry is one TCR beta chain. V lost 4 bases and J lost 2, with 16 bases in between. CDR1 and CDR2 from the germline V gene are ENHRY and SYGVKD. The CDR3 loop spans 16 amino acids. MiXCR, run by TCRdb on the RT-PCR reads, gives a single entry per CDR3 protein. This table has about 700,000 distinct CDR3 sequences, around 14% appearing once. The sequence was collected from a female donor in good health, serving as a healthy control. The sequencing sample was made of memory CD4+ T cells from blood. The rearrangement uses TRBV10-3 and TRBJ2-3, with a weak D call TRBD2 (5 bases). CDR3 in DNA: TGTGCCATCAGTGGGGCAGCGGCAGCAACCACAGATACGCAGTATTTT. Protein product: CAISGAAAATTDTQYF.